The clone carrying this T cell receptor beta chain turned up a few times. This entry belongs to a study of blood T cell repertoires in COVID-19. About the research overall: Samples taken during acute and convalescent COVID-19 were collected in the United States, Italy and Spain. The cDNA or gDNA used as material had been derived from T cells, B-cell-depleted T cells, or PBMCs.

As originally analysed: Scientists estimated how many nucleated cells there were by amplifying reference gene primers. TCRdb's copy holds only in-frame clones and misses some; the assay was immunoSEQ multiplex PCR. The D gene and trimming were derived from the DNA, and the V and J assignments and clone size from that table. The data show roughly 350,000 clones, with approximately 87% seen just once and under 6.5% held by the top ten. CDR3 length: 15 residues. Germline V lookup: CDR1 SGHRS, CDR2 YFSETQ. Trimming took 4 bases from V and 3 from J; bases not matched to a gene: 5. This TCR derives from a woman between 50 and 59 years old with COVID-19, enrolled during active disease. The genes are TRBV5-1 and TRBJ2-2; 8 positions match TRBD1. Sequenced material: peripheral blood. CDR3 bases: TGCGCCAGCAGCATAGGGACAGGCCACACCGGGGAGCTGTTTTTT. This sequence encodes CASSIGTGHTGELFF. Full variable domain (outside the CDR3, taken from reference TRBV5-1 and TRBJ2-2): KAGVTQTPRYLIKTRGQQVTLSCSPISGHRSVSWYQQTPGQGLQFLFEYFSETQRNKGNFPGRFSGRQFSNSRSEMNVSTLELGDSALYLCASSIGTGHTGELFFGEGSRLTVL.